The next 7 T cell receptor beta chains were all read from a single sample in a study of resident and recirculating memory T cells in vitiligo. Measured with immunoSEQ multiplex PCR; TCRdb has only the in-frame clones, and not every one. The repertoire holds roughly 80,000 clones, with around 90% as singletons. The specimen was blood. The source is a male donor with vitiligo.

The rearrangement joins TRBV21-1 to TRBJ2-4; TRBD2 is taken as the D call from the table, unchecked against the DNA. TRBV21-1 is tagged as a pseudogene. The CDR3 is 13 amino acids. The CDR3 is CASSRLVKNIQYF. In nucleotides, the CDR3 is TGTGCCAGCTCCCGTTTAGTCAAAAACATTCAGTACTTC.

V gene TRBV6-6 combines with J gene TRBJ2-5, with D perhaps matching TRBD2 (5 bases). CDR3 length: 13 amino acids. The germline V gene has CDR1 MNHNY and CDR2 SVGAGI (reference sequence). V was cut by 7 bases and J by 0 bases, with 9 bases left in between. The CDR3 coding sequence is TGTGCCAGCATGGGCGGGTACCAAGAGACCCAGTACTTC. As protein: CASMGGYQETQYF.

The chain couples TRBV6-5 to TRBJ1-2, with unresolved D. Trimming left V 2 bases short and J 3 bases short, with 7 bases between. Per germline, CDR1 MNHEY and CDR2 SVGAGI. The CDR3 sequence is 13 residues long. The CDR3 DNA sequence: TGTGCCAGCAGTTACAACCGGGACTATGGCTACACCTTC. Protein product: CASSYNRDYGYTF.

CDR3 bases: TGTGCCAGCAGCATGGGCCGGTATGGCTACACCTTC. Translation: CASSMGRYGYTF. This rearrangement joins TRBV6-5 to TRBJ1-2; no definite D call. The CDR3 is 12 residues long. Looked up from germline, CDR1 is MNHEY and CDR2 is SVGAGI. V was cut by 6 bases and J by 5 bases, with 10 bases left in between.

The chain uses TRBV6-5 and TRBJ2-7, with D possibly matching TRBD1 (5 bases). This CDR3 contains 16 residues. Trimming shortened V by 0 bases and J by 3 bases, and 15 bases separated the two germline ends. Germline CDR1 and CDR2: MNHEY and SVGAGI. The DNA of the CDR3 is TGTGCCAGCAGTTACTCAAGGGCAGGGAACCACTACGAGCAGTACTTC. It translates to CASSYSRAGNHYEQYF.

This chain joins TRBV10-3 and TRBJ1-1; perhaps TRBD1 as D (6 bases). CDR1 is ENHRY and CDR2 is SYGVKD in the germline V gene. The CDR3 consists of 13 residues. With 7 bases removed from V and 1 base from J, the gap between germline ends came to 10 bases. The CDR3 DNA follows: TGTGCCATCACGGGACACCAGAACACTGAAGCTTTCTTT. It translates to CAITGHQNTEAFF.

The genes are TRBV7-2 and TRBJ2-1; D is perhaps TRBD2 (6 bases). Trimming removed 5 bases from V and 3 bases from J, with 17 bases in between. The CDR3 spans 16 residues. Germline loops: CDR1 SGHTA, CDR2 FQGNSA. CDR3 in amino acids: CASSPRLGINYNEQFF. The CDR3 nucleotides are TGTGCCAGCAGCCCCCGACTAGGCATAAACTACAATGAGCAGTTCTTC.